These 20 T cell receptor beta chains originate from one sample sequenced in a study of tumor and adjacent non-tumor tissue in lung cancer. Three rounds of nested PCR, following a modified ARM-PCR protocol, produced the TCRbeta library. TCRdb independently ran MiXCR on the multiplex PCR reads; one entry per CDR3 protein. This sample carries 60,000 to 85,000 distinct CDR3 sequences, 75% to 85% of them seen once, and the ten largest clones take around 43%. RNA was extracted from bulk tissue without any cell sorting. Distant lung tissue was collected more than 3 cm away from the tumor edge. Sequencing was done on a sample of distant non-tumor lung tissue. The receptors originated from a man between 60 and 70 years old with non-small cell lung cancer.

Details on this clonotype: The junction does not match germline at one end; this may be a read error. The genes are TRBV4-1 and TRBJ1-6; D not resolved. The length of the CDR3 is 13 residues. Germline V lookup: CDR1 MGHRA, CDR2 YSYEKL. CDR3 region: CASNQSLGSPLHF. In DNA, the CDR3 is TGCGCCAGCAACCAATCGTTAGGTTCACCCCTCCACTTT.

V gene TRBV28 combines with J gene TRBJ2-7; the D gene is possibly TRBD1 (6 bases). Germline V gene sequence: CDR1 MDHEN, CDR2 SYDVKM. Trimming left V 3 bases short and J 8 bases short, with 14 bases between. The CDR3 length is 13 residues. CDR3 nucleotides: TGTGCCAGCAGTTTTGGCAGGGGCTATCAGCAGTACTTC. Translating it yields CASSFGRGYQQYF.

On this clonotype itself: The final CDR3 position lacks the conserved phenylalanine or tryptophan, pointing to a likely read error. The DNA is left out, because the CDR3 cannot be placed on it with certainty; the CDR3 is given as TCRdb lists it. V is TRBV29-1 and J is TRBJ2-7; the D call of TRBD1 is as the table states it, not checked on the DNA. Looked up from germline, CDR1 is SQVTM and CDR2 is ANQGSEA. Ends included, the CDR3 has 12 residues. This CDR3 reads CSVEADSYELYI.

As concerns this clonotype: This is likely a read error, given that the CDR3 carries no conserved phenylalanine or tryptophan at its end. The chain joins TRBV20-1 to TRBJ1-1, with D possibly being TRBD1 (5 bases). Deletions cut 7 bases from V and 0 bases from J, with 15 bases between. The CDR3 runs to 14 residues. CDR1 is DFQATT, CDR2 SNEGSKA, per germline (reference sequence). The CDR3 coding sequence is TGCAGTGGGGGGAGGACGGCCGTGAACACTGAAGCTTTCTAT. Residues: CSGGRTAVNTEAFY.

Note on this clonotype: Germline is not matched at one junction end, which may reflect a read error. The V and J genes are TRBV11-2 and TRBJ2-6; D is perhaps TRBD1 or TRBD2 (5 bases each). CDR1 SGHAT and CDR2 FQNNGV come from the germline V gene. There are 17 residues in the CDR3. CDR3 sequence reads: CASSFYQEGTGANVLTF. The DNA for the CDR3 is TGTGCCAGCAGCTTCTACCAAGAGGGAACTGGGGCCAACGTCCTTACTTTC.

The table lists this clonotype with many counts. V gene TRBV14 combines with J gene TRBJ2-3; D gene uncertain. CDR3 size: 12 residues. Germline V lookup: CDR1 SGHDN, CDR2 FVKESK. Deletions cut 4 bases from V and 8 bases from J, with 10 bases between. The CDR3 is CASSRSPGTQYF. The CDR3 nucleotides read TGTGCCAGCAGCCGCTCCCCGGGTACGCAGTATTTT.

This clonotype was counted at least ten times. Here the CDR3 DNA reads TGTGCCAGCAGCTTGGGGACAGGCCTCACTGAAGCTTTCTTT. This sequence encodes CASSLGTGLTEAFF. The chain couples TRBV5-4 to TRBJ1-1, with 7 bases aligning to TRBD1. The CDR3 extends over 14 amino acids. V was clipped by 0 bases and J by 4 bases; unmatched bases: 3. CDR1 and CDR2 from the germline V gene are SGHNT and YYREEE (reference sequence).

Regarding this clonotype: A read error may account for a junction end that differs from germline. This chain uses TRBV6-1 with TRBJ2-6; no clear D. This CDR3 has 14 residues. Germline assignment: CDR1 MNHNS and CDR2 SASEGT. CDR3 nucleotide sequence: TGTACCAGCAGTGATGACTCTGGGGCCAACGTCCTGACTTTC. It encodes CTSSDDSGANVLTF.

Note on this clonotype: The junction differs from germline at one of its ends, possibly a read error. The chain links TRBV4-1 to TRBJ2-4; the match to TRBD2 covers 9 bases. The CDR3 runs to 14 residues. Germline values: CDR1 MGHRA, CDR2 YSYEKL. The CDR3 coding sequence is TGTGCCAGCAACCAAGATTTAGCGGGAGTCATTAAGTACTTC. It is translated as CASNQDLAGVIKYF.

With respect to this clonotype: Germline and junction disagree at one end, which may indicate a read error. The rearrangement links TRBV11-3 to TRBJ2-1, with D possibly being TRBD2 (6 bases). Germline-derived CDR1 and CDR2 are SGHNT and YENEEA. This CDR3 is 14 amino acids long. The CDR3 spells CTSSFGSSGNEQFF. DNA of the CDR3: TGTACCAGCAGCTTTGGGAGTAGCGGAAATGAGCAGTTCTTC.

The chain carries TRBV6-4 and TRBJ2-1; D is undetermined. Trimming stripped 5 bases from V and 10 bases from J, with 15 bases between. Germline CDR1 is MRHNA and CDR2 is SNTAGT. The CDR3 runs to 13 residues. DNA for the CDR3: TGTGCCAGCAGTCCTAGGGCCAACGGGGAGCAGTTCTTC. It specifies CASSPRANGEQFF.

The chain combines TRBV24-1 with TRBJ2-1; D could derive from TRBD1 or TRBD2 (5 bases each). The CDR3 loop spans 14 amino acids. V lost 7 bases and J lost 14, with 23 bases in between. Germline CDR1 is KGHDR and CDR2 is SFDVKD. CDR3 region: CATSRGRSYNEEFF. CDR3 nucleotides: TGTGCCACCAGCCGGGGACGGAGCTACAACGAGGAGTTCTTC.

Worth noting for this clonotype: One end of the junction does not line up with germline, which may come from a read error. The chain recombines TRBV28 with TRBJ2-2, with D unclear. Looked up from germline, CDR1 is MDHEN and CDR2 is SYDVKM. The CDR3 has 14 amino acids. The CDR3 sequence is CTSSSGNRNVELFF. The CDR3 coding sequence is TGTACCAGCAGTTCGGGTAACCGGAACGTGGAGCTGTTTTTT.

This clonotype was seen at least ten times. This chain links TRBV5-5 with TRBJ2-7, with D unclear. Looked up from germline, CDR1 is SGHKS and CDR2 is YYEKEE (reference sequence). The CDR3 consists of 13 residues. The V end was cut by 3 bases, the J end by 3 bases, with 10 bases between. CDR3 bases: TGTGCCAGCAGCTCAATTCCTGACTACGAGCAGTACTTC. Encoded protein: CASSSIPDYEQYF. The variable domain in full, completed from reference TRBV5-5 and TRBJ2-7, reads DAGVTQSPTHLIKTRGQQVTLRCSPISGHKSVSWYQQVLGQGPQFIFQYYEKEERGRGNFPDRFSARQFPNYSSELNVNALLLGDSALYLCASSSIPDYEQYFGPGTRLTVT.

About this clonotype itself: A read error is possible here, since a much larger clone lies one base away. The CDR3 DNA sequence: TGTGACAGCAGCTTATACGGGGCGGCCCCTAGCAATGAGCAGTTCTTC. It encodes CDSSLYGAAPSNEQFF. This chain uses TRBV11-2 with TRBJ2-1, with D tentatively TRBD1 or TRBD2 (5 bases each). Germline V gene sequence: CDR1 SGHAT, CDR2 FQNNGV. The CDR3 has 16 amino acids.

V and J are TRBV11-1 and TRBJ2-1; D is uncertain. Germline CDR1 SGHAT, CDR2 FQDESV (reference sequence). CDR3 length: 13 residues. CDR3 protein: CVGSFVRYNEQFF. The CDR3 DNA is TGTGTCGGCAGCTTCGTCAGATACAATGAGCAGTTCTTC. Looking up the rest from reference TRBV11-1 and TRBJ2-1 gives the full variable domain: EAEVAQSPRYKITEKSQAVAFWCDPISGHATLYWYRQILGQGPELLVQFQDESVVDDSQLPKDRFSAERLKGVDSTLKIQPAELGDSAMYLCVGSFVRYNEQFFGPGTRLTVL.

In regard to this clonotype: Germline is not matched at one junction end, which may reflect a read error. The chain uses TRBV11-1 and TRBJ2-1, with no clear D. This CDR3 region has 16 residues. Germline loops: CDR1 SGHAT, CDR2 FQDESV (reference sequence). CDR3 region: CATSLAHGIGMNEQFF. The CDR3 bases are TGTGCTACCAGCTTAGCTCATGGGATTGGGATGAATGAGCAATTCTTC.

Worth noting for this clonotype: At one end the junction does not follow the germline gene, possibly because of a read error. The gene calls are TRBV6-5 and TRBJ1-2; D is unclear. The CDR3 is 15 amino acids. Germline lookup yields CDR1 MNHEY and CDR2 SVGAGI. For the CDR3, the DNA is TGTGCCGGCAGTTACGATGCTTGGCCGATTGGTGGCTGCACCTTC. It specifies CAGSYDAWPIGGCTF.

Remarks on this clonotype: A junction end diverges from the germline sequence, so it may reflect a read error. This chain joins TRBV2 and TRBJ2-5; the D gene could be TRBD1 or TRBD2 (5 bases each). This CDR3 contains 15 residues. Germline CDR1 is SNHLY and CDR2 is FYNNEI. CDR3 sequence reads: CVSSEGAGSQETQYF. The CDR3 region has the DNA TGTGTCAGCAGTGAAGGGGCAGGGAGTCAAGAGACCCAGTACTTC.

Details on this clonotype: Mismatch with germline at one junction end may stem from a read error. Here the CDR3 reads CAMDRSIDSCEQYF. The CDR3 coding sequence is TGTGCCATGGACCGTTCTATTGACTCCTGCGAGCAGTACTTC. This chain links TRBV24-1 with TRBJ2-7; D call uncertain. CDR3 size: 14 residues. The germline gives CDR1 KGHDR, CDR2 SFDVKD.